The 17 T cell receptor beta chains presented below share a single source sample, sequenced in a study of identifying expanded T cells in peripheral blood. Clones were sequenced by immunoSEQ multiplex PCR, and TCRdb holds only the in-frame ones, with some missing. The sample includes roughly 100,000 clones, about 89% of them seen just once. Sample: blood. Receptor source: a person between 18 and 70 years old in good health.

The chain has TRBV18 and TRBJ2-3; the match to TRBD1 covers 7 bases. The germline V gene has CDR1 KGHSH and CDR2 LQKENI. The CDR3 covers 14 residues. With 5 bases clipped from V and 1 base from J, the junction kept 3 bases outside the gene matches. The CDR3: CASSFGQGTDTQYF. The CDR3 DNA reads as TGTGCCAGCTCATTCGGACAGGGCACAGATACGCAGTATTTT.

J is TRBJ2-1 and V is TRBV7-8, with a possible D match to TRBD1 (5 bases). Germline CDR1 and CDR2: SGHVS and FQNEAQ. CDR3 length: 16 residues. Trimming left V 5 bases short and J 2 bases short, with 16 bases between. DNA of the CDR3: TGTGCCAGCAGCCCAGGGCCGGTATCTCCCTACAATGAGCAGTTCTTC. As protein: CASSPGPVSPYNEQFF.

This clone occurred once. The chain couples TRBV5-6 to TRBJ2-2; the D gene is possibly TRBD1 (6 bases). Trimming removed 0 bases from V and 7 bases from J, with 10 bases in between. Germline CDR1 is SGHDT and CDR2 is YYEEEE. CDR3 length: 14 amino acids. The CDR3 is CASSLGGRNGELFF. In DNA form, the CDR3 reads TGTGCCAGCAGCTTGGGGGGGCGAAACGGGGAGCTGTTTTTT.

The CDR3 nucleotides read TGTGCCAGCAGCTTAGAGATTGCGATGAACACTGAAGCTTTCTTT. Its translation: CASSLEIAMNTEAFF. The V call is TRBV7-9, the J call TRBJ1-1; no definite D call. V gave up 1 base and J gave up 0 bases, with 9 bases separating them. The CDR3 has 15 residues. CDR1 SEHNR and CDR2 FQNEAQ come from the germline V gene (reference sequence).

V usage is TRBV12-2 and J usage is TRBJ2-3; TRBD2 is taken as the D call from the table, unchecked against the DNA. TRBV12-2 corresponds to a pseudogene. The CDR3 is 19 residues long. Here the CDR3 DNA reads TGTGCAAGTCGCCAACCCCTAGCGGGGGGGCTTTTTTTGTCAGATACGCAGTATTTT. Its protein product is CASRQPLAGGLFLSDTQYF.

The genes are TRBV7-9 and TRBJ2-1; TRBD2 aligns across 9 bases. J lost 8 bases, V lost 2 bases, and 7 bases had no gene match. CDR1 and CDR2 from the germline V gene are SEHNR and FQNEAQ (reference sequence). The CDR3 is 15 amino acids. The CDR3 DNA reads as TGTGCCAGCAGCTTAAGAGGCGGGGGGGCCGATGAGCAGTTCTTC. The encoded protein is CASSLRGGGADEQFF.

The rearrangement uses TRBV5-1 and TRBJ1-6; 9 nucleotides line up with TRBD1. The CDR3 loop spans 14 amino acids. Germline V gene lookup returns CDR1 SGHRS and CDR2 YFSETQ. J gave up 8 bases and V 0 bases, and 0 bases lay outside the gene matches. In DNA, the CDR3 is TGCGCCAGCAGCTTGGGACAGGGGGATTCACCCCTCCACTTT. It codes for CASSLGQGDSPLHF.

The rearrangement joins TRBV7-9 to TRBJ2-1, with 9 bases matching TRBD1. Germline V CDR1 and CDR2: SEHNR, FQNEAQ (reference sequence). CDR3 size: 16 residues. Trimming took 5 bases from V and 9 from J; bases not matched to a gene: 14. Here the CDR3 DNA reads TGTGCCAGCAGCCATTGGCGGGACAGGGTTTACGGTGAGCAGTTCTTC. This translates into CASSHWRDRVYGEQFF. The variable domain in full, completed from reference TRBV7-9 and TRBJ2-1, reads DTGVSQNPRHKITKRGQNVTFRCDPISEHNRLYWYRQTLGQGPEFLTYFQNEAQLEKSRLLSDRFSAERPKGSFSTLEIQRTEQGDSAMYLCASSHWRDRVYGEQFFGPGTRLTVL.

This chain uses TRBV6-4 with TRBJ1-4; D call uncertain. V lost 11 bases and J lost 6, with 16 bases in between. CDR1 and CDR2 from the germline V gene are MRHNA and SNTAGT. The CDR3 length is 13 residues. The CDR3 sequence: CAARGTRDEKLFF. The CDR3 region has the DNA TGTGCCGCCCGGGGAACAAGAGATGAAAAACTGTTTTTT.

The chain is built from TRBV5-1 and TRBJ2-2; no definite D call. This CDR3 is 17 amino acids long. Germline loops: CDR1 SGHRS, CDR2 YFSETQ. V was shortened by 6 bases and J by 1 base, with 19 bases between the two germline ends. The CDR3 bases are TGCGCCAGCACCCGAAACCCAGAACAGCTGAACACCGGGGAGCTGTTTTTT. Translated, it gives CASTRNPEQLNTGELFF.

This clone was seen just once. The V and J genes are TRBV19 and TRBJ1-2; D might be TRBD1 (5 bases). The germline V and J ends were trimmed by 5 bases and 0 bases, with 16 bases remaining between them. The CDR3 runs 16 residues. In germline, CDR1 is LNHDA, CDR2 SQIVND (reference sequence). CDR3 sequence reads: CASSVSGTGSNYGYTF. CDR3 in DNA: TGTGCCAGTAGTGTGTCGGGGACGGGATCTAACTATGGCTACACCTTC.

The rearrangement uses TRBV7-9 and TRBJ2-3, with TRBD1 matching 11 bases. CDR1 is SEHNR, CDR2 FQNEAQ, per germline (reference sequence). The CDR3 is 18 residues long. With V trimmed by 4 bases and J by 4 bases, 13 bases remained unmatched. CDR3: CASSSYLLGQGEADTQYF. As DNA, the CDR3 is TGTGCCAGCAGCTCGTACTTACTGGGACAGGGGGAGGCAGATACGCAGTATTTT. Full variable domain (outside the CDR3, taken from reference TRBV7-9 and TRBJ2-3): DTGVSQNPRHKITKRGQNVTFRCDPISEHNRLYWYRQTLGQGPEFLTYFQNEAQLEKSRLLSDRFSAERPKGSFSTLEIQRTEQGDSAMYLCASSSYLLGQGEADTQYFGPGTRLTVL.

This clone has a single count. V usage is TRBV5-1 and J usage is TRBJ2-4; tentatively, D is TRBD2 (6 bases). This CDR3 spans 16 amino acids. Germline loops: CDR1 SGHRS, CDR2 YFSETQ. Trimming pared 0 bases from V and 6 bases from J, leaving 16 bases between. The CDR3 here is CASSLARIAEGNIQYF. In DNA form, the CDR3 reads TGCGCCAGCAGCTTGGCAAGAATAGCGGAAGGAAACATTCAGTACTTC.

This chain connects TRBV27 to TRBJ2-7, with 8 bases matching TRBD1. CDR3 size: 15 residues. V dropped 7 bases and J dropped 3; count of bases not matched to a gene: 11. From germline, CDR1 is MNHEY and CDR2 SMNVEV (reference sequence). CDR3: CASTPSGTGHYEQYF. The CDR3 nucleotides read TGTGCCAGCACCCCTTCCGGGACAGGCCACTACGAGCAGTACTTC.

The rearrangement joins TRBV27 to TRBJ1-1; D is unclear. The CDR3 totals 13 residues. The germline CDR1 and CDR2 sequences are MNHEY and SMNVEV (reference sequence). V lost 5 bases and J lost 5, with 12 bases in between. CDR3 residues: CASSPPTRTEAFF. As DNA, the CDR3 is TGTGCCAGCAGTCCGCCGACAAGGACTGAAGCTTTCTTT.

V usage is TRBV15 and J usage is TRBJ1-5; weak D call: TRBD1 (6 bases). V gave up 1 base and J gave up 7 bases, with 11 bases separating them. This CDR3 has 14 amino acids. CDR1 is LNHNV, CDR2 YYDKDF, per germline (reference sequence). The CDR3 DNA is TGTGCCACCAGCAGAGTTTCAGGGGACCAGCCCCAGCATTTT. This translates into CATSRVSGDQPQHF.

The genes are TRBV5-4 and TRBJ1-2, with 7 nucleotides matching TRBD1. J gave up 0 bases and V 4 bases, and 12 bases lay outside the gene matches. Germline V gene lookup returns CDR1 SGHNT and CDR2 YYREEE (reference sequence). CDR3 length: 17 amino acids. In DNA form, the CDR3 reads TGTGCCAGCAGCACCTTGACAGGGTCGTCGACTAACTATGGCTACACCTTC. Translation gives CASSTLTGSSTNYGYTF.